This T cell receptor beta chain was captured by sequencing in a study of blood T cell repertoires in COVID-19 (dated by TCRdb to the early 2020s). For the wider study: Collaborator samples came from the United States, Italy and Spain and covered acute and convalescent phases of COVID-19. Nearly every sample came with metadata listing a de-identified subject ID, COVID-19 status, age in years and sex. The samples were drawn from two sources: the first 160 participants of the ongoing ImmuneRACE study, and approximately 1,300 subjects contributed by 6 global collaborators. The repertoires were made available in a free public database intended to serve as a resource for research on the immune response to SARS-CoV-2. Deeply sampled blood TCRbeta repertoires from subjects exposed to, actively infected with, or recovered from COVID-19 were included in the dataset. The material from the prospective study consisted of cDNA or gDNA derived from T cells, B-cell-depleted T cells, or PBMCs. HLA class I and class II types, where available, came from metadata supplied by the sample provider rather than from assay-based typing. Overall results and qualifications from the work: How much clinical and demographic metadata was included differed by source and by participant, and the metadata was provided uncurated.

Whole blood was collected in K2EDTA tubes by collaborating institutions according to the institutions' own protocols. Collaborator samples were shipped for TCRbeta analysis as frozen whole blood, isolated PBMCs, or DNA extracted from either sample type. Worth noting for this clone: It has no known antigen specificity. No base qualities exist here, and no much larger clone lies one base off it.

TCRbeta CDR3 regions were amplified from genomic DNA by means of the immunoSEQ Assay, a bias-controlled multiplex PCR. Processing in the source paper ran as follows. Nucleated cell counts per sample were estimated from amplification of reference gene primers within the assay. To quantify the absolute abundance of each unique TCRbeta CDR3 rearrangement, sequence reads were collapsed and filtered. For each sample, productive Simpson clonality was calculated as the square root of Simpson's diversity index across productive rearrangements. The clones in this table, taken by TCRdb from immuneACCESS, are in-frame only. Not every clone is retained; where verified, under half of the shortfall comes from an unresolved V gene, and the cause of the rest is unknown. Clone size and the V and J calls come from that table; the DNA yielded D and trimming. Across this sample there are approximately 38,000 clones, with 75% to 95% seen only once. The ten largest make up 4.5% to 7% of the sample.

The source of this sequence is a woman at least 80 years old with acute or convalescent COVID-19. Sequencing used peripheral blood.

The CDR3 protein sequence reads: CASSLIQETQYF. The sequenced DNA: TGTGCCAGCAGCTTGATACAGGAGACCCAGTACTTC. The chain is assembled from TRBV5-5 and TRBJ2-5; a confident D gene designation cannot be given. From the cysteine up to the phenylalanine, the CDR3 has a length of 12 residues. CDR3 DNA is the only sequence kept; it has 36 bases, read in frame from the first base. V was cut back by 1 base and J by 5 bases, leaving a gap of 6 bases between them. Per the germline V gene (reference sequence), SGHKS is the CDR1 and YYEKEE is the CDR2. This CDR3, with the reference TRBV5-5 and TRBJ2-5 proteins standing in past its ends, gives the full variable domain DAGVTQSPTHLIKTRGQQVTLRCSPISGHKSVSWYQQVLGQGPQFIFQYYEKEERGRGNFPDRFSARQFPNYSSELNVNALLLGDSALYLCASSLIQETQYFGPGTRLLVL.